A selection of T cell receptor beta chains follows, all from one sample in a study of T cell responses to AZD1222 COVID-19 vaccine. Clones were read by immunoSEQ multiplex PCR, and TCRdb kept only the in-frame ones, dropping some. Seen here are more than 85,000 clones, 88% observed once, and the top ten hold about 1.6%. Source: peripheral blood, taken on day 0 of AZD1222 vaccination. These receptors all come from an adult in good health. CDR3s include the opening cysteine and the closing phenylalanine or tryptophan. Fields, in order: J gene, V gene, CDR3 protein.

J: TRBJ1-1
V: TRBV25-1
CDR3: CASSEWNREAEAFF

J: TRBJ1-1
V: TRBV3-1/TRBV3-2
CDR3: CASSPLGGRTEAFF

J: TRBJ1-2
V: TRBV18
CDR3: CASSPRKGWVTF

J: TRBJ1-2
V: TRBV2
CDR3: CASSEGPRPLRYGYTF

J: TRBJ1-2
V: TRBV9
CDR3: CASSVEVGGNYGYTF

J: TRBJ1-3
V: TRBV5-5
CDR3: CASSWTGGGLGNTIYF

J: TRBJ2-1
V: TRBV9
CDR3: CASSVVEPNLIF

J: TRBJ1-1
V: TRBV10-2
CDR3: CASSVGGMNTEAFF

J: TRBJ1-2
V: TRBV3-1/TRBV3-2
CDR3: CASSQRDTNYGYTF

J: TRBJ2-4
V: TRBV5-5
CDR3: CASSRLLLAENIQYF

J: TRBJ1-5
V: TRBV30
CDR3: CAWSQIQGGRINNQPQHF

J: TRBJ1-2
V: TRBV3-1/TRBV3-2
CDR3: CASSQEPAGGYTF

J: TRBJ2-7
V: TRBV6-1
CDR3: CASSEPGTSTRNEQYF

J: TRBJ1-3
V: TRBV20-1
CDR3: CSALGGNTIYF

J: TRBJ2-7
V: TRBV6-5
CDR3: CASSYSAAGFYEQYF

J: TRBJ1-1
V: TRBV6-1
CDR3: CASSEGGWGEAFF

J: TRBJ2-1
V: TRBV19
CDR3: CASSGRGAGVSEQFF

J: TRBJ1-6
V: TRBV9
CDR3: CASSGGTANNSPLHF

J: TRBJ2-6
V: TRBV10-1
CDR3: CASRPLRDRVQQSRRASGANVLTF

J: TRBJ1-3
V: TRBV5-1
CDR3: CASSLALSSGLPGNTIYF

J: TRBJ1-5
V: TRBV19
CDR3: CASSRGNRGNQPQHF

J: TRBJ2-1
V: TRBV11-2
CDR3: CASSLRTSGGYEQFF

J: TRBJ2-7
V: TRBV6-5
CDR3: CASGRPGPSGEQYF

J: TRBJ1-4
V: TRBV7-9
CDR3: CASSLRGQGNEKLFF

J: TRBJ1-5
V: TRBV7-6
CDR3: CASSLEGEGNQPQHF

J: TRBJ1-3
V: TRBV5-1
CDR3: CASSITGGSGNTIYF

J: TRBJ2-2
V: TRBV19
CDR3: CASSIVDSRTGELFF

J: TRBJ1-1
V: TRBV19
CDR3: CASSRSLSSTRMNTEAFF

J: TRBJ1-2
V: TRBV28
CDR3: CASSPPRGQYYGYTF

J: TRBJ2-5
V: TRBV5-4
CDR3: CASSRAQETQYF

J: TRBJ2-7
V: TRBV30
CDR3: CAWMLSGPLPTYEQYF

J: TRBJ1-1
V: TRBV4-1
CDR3: CASSQDQQGATEAFF

J: TRBJ1-6
V: TRBV5-6
CDR3: CASSFRAGRDGSALHF

J: TRBJ1-1
V: TRBV3-1/TRBV3-2
CDR3: CASSSVEGSYTEAFF

J: TRBJ1-5
V: TRBV6-7
CDR3: CASSNPPPGVGNQPQHF

J: TRBJ2-2
V: TRBV19
CDR3: CASSTHRAGELFF

J: TRBJ2-1
V: TRBV11-2
CDR3: CASSLNGLPQFF

J: TRBJ1-1
V: TRBV9
CDR3: CASSVATANTEAFF

J: TRBJ1-2
V: TRBV19
CDR3: CASNNREFDGYTF

J: TRBJ2-1
V: TRBV5-1
CDR3: CASSSGPADSSNEQFF

J: TRBJ2-2
V: TRBV5-1
CDR3: CASSLSGRRGLANTGELFF

J: TRBJ2-7
V: TRBV3-1/TRBV3-2
CDR3: CASRGGTGPYEQYF

J: TRBJ1-2
V: TRBV7-2
CDR3: CASSSRTGGRYGYTF

J: TRBJ2-7
V: TRBV10-1
CDR3: CASSTDRGRGEQYF

J: TRBJ2-7
V: TRBV10-3
CDR3: CAIRQATTSSYEQYF

J: TRBJ1-2
V: TRBV5-1
CDR3: CASSLGTQANYGYTF

J: TRBJ1-2
V: TRBV12-3/TRBV12-4
CDR3: CASREDLGGYTF

J: TRBJ2-1
V: TRBV14
CDR3: CASSQDPSGGGYNEQFF

J: TRBJ2-7
V: TRBV12-3/TRBV12-4
CDR3: CASSFRGIYEQYF

J: TRBJ1-5
V: TRBV5-6
CDR3: CASSPIGGDQPQHF

J: TRBJ1-3
V: TRBV7-9
CDR3: CASSLDRSSGNTIYF

J: TRBJ2-2
V: TRBV5-1
CDR3: CASSHGTIQNTGELFF

J: TRBJ2-7
V: TRBV4-1
CDR3: CASSPRPRGNPYEQYF

J: TRBJ1-2
V: TRBV27
CDR3: CASSSVDRVNYGYTF

J: TRBJ1-3
V: TRBV30
CDR3: CAWSRRDRGNSGNTIYF

J: TRBJ2-7
V: TRBV5-1
CDR3: CASSLGDTSYEQYF

J: TRBJ2-7
V: TRBV7-9
CDR3: CASSLLPDYEQYF

J: TRBJ1-1
V: TRBV11-1
CDR3: CASSPQNTEAFF

J: TRBJ1-6
V: TRBV11-2
CDR3: CASSLVSGTPLHF

J: TRBJ1-1
V: TRBV27
CDR3: CASSQWRGMNTEAFF